This TCR beta chain was recovered during a study of OX40 agonist ivuxolimab in advanced cancers. This CDR3 is 17 amino acids long. CDR1 is SGHKS, CDR2 YYEKEE, per germline (reference sequence). Method: immunoSEQ multiplex PCR; TCRdb's copy keeps in-frame clones and lacks some. Here the sample spans around 12,000 clones, 84% being singletons. In this sample, this clone turned up a few times. One end of the junction is discordant with germline, which a read error may explain. No patient had autoimmune disease or received systemic immunosuppression. This clonotype originated in an adult with an advanced solid tumor such as melanoma, head and neck, liver or kidney cancer. The chain uses TRBV5-5 and TRBJ1-1; no reliable D call. The sequences come from CD4+ or CD8+ T cells sorted from blood, collected in a trial of the OX40 agonist ivuxolimab. The DNA of the CDR3 is TGCGCCAGCAGCCAAGATTGGTTTAGGTCGCTCGGCCGTGAAGCTTTCTTT. Translating gives CASSQDWFRSLGREAFF.